In this sample, the clone carrying this T cell receptor beta chain turned up a few times. Its antigen is not identified. The data originate from a study of cytomegalovirus exposure and HLA in healthy donors. From germline, CDR1 is GTSNPN and CDR2 SVGIG (reference sequence). There are 13 residues in the CDR3. V gave up 0 bases and J gave up 8 bases, with 10 bases separating them. Study-wide findings and caveats: The study flagged roughly 150 TCR beta chains as cytomegalovirus-associated.

60 Vbeta and 13 Jbeta primers were used in PCR. TCRdb's table, derived via immunoSEQ multiplex PCR, lists solely in-frame clones and lacks some. The data contain 200,000 to 250,000 clones, 70% to 85% of them singletons. This TCR was sampled from a woman aged 35 to 49 in good health and CMV-seronegative. Specimen: PBMCs. This chain uses TRBV30 with TRBJ1-4; D is perhaps TRBD1 (5 bases). For the CDR3, the DNA is TGTGCCTGGAGTGTCCCCGGACAAGAAAAACTGTTTTTT. Translated: CAWSVPGQEKLFF.